Listed here are 7 T cell receptor beta chains from one sample, sequenced in a study of T cells after yellow fever vaccination. TCRdb reprocessed the 5' RACE reads with MiXCR, giving one entry per CDR3 protein. The sample holds some 240,000 distinct CDR3 sequences, under 3.5% seen once. Sequences were derived from CD4+ T cells sorted from PBMCs, sampled 10 days after the yellow fever booster vaccination. These receptor sequences come from a man between 18 and 29 years old who received the YFV17D yellow fever vaccine.

This clonotype was counted ten times or more. The genes are TRBV23-1 and TRBJ2-1, with D possibly TRBD1 on 5 matching bases. TRBV23-1 falls under the ORF class, with uncertain function. This CDR3 region has 13 residues. Deletions cut 2 bases from V and 4 bases from J, with 6 bases between. CDR3 residues: CASSQRQYNEQFF. In nucleotides, the CDR3 is TGCGCCAGCAGTCAACGACAGTACAATGAGCAGTTCTTC.

This clonotype was counted at least ten times. The chain recombines TRBV24-1 with TRBJ2-4; 10 positions agree with TRBD2. Germline CDR1 and CDR2: KGHDR and SFDVKD. The CDR3 has 16 amino acids. V shed 3 bases, J shed 2 bases, and the junction held 3 bases outside the gene matches. As DNA, the CDR3 is TGTGCCACCAGTGATCTTAGCGGGAGGACCAAAAACATTCAGTACTTC. Its protein is CATSDLSGRTKNIQYF.

This clonotype appeared a few times. The genes are TRBV12-3 or TRBV12-4 and TRBJ2-7, with a tentative D call TRBD2 (5 bases). CDR3 length: 13 amino acids. The V end was cut by 5 bases, the J end by 2 bases, with 10 bases between. CDR3 region: CASSLLGAYEQYF. Here the CDR3 DNA reads TGTGCCAGCAGTCTACTAGGAGCCTACGAGCAGTACTTC.

This clonotype was counted many times. The CDR3 region has the DNA TGTGCCAGCAGCTTAGCAGGGATGGGTGAAGCTTTCTTT. Protein product: CASSLAGMGEAFF. This chain connects TRBV7-9 to TRBJ1-1; D gene uncertain. CDR3 size: 13 residues. Germline CDR1 SEHNR, CDR2 FQNEAQ (reference sequence). The germline V and J ends were trimmed by 0 bases and 7 bases, with 9 bases remaining between them.

This clonotype has ten or more counts. The chain carries TRBV15 and TRBJ1-1; no reliable D call. Germline V lookup: CDR1 LNHNV, CDR2 YYDKDF (reference sequence). V gave up 5 bases and J gave up 4 bases, with 8 bases separating them. The CDR3 has 12 amino acids. In DNA form, the CDR3 reads TGTGCCACCAGCCTCGTAGCCACTGAAGCTTTCTTT. It specifies CATSLVATEAFF.

The V gene is TRBV7-2, the J gene TRBJ2-5; perhaps TRBD1 as D (7 bases). This CDR3 has 13 residues. Trimming removed 6 bases at V and 4 bases at J, with 12 bases between. Germline V gene data show CDR1 as SGHTA and CDR2 as FQGNSA. The CDR3 is CASREGALETQYF. The CDR3 nucleotides are TGTGCCAGCAGGGAGGGGGCCCTAGAGACCCAGTACTTC.

This clonotype was picked up a small number of times. This chain connects TRBV20-1 to TRBJ2-5; the match to TRBD2 covers 8 bases. Germline CDR1 is DFQATT and CDR2 is SNEGSKA (reference sequence). The ends lost 3 bases at V and 0 bases at J; junction bases unmatched: 6. This CDR3 spans 15 amino acids. CDR3 sequence: CSASRGGQNQETQYF. As DNA, the CDR3 is TGCAGTGCTAGTCGGGGGGGCCAAAACCAAGAGACCCAGTACTTC.